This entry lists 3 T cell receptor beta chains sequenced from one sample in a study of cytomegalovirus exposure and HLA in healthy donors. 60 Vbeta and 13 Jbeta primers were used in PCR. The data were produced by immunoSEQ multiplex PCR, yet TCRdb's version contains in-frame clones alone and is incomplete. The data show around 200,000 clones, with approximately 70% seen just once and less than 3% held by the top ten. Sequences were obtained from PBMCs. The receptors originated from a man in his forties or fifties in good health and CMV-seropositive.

Here the CDR3 DNA reads TGTGCCAGCAGCGTAGAGGGACTAGGGGGCTACACCTTC. Translated, it gives CASSVEGLGGYTF. This chain connects TRBV9 to TRBJ1-2; perhaps TRBD1 as D (5 bases). Per the germline V gene, CDR1 is SGDLS and CDR2 is YYNGEE. The CDR3 is made up of 13 amino acids. V shed 0 bases and J shed 8 bases, with 11 bases lying between them.

This CDR3 reads CASSSGTGDEKLFF. As DNA, the CDR3 is TGTGCCAGCAGTTCCGGGACAGGGGATGAAAAACTGTTTTTT. The rearrangement joins TRBV6-6 to TRBJ1-4, with TRBD1 identical over 10 bases. CDR1 is MNHNY and CDR2 is SVGAGI in the germline V gene (reference sequence). V lost 4 bases, J lost 6 bases, and 2 bases stayed unmatched. The CDR3 is 14 amino acids.

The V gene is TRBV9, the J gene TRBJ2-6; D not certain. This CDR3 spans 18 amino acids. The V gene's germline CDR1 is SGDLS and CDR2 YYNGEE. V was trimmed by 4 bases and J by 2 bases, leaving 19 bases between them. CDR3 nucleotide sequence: TGTGCCAGCAGCTCCCCTACGGCGACTGGAACTGGGGCCAACGTCCTGACTTTC. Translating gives CASSSPTATGTGANVLTF.